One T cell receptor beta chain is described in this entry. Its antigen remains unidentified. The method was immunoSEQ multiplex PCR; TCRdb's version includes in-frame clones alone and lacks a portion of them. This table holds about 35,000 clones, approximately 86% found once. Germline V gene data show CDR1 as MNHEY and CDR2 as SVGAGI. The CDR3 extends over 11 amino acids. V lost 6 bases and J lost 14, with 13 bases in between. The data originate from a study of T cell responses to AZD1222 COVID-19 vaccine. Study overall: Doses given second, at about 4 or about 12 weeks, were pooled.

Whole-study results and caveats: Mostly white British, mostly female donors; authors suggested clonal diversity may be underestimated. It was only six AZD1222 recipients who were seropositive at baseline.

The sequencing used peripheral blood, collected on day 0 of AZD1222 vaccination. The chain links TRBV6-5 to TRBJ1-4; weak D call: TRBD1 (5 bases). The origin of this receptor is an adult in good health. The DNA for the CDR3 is TGTGCCAGCAGGCCTCCCGAGGGGCTGTTTTTT. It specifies CASRPPEGLFF.